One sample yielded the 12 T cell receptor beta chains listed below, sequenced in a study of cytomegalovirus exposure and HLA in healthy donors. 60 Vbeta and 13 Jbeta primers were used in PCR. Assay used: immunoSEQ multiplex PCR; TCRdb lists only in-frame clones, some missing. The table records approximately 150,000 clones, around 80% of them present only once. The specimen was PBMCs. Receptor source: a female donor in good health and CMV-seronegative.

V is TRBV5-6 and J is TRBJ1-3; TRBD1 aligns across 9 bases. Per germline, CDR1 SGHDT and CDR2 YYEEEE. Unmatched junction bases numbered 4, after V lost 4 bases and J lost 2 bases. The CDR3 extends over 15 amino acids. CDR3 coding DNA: TGTGCCAGCAGCCCGGGGACAGGGCCTGGAAACACCATATATTTT. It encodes CASSPGTGPGNTIYF.

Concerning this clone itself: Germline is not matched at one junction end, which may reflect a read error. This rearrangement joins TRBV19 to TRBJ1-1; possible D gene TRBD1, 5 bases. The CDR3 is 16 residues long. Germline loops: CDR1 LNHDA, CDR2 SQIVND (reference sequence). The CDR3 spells CASSISGGIMNPEAFF. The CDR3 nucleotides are TGTGCCAGTAGTATAAGCGGGGGGATCATGAACCCTGAAGCTTTCTTT.

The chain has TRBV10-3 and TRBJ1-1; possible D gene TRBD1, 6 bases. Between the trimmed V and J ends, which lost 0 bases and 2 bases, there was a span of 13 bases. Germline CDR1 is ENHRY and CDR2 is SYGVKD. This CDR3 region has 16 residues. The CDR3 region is CAISESRGQVNTEAFF. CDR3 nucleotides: TGTGCCATCAGTGAGTCGCGGGGGCAAGTTAACACTGAAGCTTTCTTT.

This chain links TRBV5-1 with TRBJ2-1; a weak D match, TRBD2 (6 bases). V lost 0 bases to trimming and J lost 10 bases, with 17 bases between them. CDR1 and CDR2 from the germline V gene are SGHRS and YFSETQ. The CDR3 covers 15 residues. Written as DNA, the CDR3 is TGCGCCAGCAGCTTGGGTATATTCGCGGGGAACGAGCAGTTCTTC. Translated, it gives CASSLGIFAGNEQFF. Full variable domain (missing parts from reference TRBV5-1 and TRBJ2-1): KAGVTQTPRYLIKTRGQQVTLSCSPISGHRSVSWYQQTPGQGLQFLFEYFSETQRNKGNFPGRFSGRQFSNSRSEMNVSTLELGDSALYLCASSLGIFAGNEQFFGPGTRLTVL.

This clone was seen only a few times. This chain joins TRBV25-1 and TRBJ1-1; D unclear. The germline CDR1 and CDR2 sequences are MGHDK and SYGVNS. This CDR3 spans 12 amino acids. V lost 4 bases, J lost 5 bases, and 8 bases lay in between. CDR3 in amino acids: CASSGGWTEAFF. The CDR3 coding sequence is TGTGCCAGCAGTGGAGGATGGACTGAAGCTTTCTTT.

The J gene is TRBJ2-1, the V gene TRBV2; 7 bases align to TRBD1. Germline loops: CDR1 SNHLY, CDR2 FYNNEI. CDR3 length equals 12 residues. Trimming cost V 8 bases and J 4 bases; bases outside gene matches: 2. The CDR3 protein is CASDRDYNEQFF. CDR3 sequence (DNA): TGTGCCAGCGACAGGGATTACAATGAGCAGTTCTTC.

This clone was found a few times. As DNA, the CDR3 is TGTGCCAGCAGCCCTCCAGGGAATAATCAGCCCCAGCATTTT. This codes for CASSPPGNNQPQHF. V gene TRBV28 combines with J gene TRBJ1-5, with a tentative D call TRBD1 (5 bases). The V end lost 6 bases, the J end lost 4 bases, and 13 bases lay between the germline ends. This CDR3 comprises 14 residues. Germline loops: CDR1 MDHEN, CDR2 SYDVKM.

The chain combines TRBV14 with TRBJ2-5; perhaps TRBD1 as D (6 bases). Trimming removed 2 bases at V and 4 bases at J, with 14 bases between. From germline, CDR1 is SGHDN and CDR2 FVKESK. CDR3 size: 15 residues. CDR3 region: CASSQLQGSGETQYF. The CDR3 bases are TGTGCCAGCAGCCAACTCCAGGGGTCAGGAGAGACCCAGTACTTC.

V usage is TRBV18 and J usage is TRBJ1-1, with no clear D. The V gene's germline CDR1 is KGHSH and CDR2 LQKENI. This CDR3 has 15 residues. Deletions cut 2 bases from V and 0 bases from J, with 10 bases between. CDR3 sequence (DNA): TGTGCCAGCTCACCAATGGACGGGATGAACACTGAAGCTTTCTTT. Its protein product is CASSPMDGMNTEAFF. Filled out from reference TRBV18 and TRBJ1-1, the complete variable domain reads NAGVMQNPRHLVRRRGQEARLRCSPMKGHSHVYWYRQLPEEGLKFMVYLQKENIIDESGMPKERFSAEFPKEGPSILRIQQVVRGDSAAYFCASSPMDGMNTEAFFGQGTRLTVV.

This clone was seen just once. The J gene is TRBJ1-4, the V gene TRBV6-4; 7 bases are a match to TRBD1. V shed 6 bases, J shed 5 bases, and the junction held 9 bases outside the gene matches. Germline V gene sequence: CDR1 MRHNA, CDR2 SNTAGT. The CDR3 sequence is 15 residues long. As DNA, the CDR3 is TGTGCCAGCAGCATCTCGACAGGGACCAATGAAAAACTGTTTTTT. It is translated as CASSISTGTNEKLFF.

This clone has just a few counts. In DNA form, the CDR3 reads TGTGCCAGCAGTCCCCCGGGACTCAATATTCGGTATTTT. Amino acid sequence: CASSPPGLNIRYF. The chain is built from TRBV7-2 and TRBJ2-3, with a weak D call TRBD2 (6 bases). Germline V gene lookup returns CDR1 SGHTA and CDR2 FQGNSA. The ends were cut back, 6 bases at V and 14 bases at J, with 21 bases in the middle. CDR3 length: 13 amino acids.

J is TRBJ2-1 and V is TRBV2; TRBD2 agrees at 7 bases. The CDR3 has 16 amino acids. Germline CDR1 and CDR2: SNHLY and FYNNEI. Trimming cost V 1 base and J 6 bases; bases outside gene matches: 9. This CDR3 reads CASSEDAGRASNEQFF. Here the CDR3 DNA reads TGTGCCAGCAGTGAAGATGCTGGGAGGGCCAGCAATGAGCAGTTCTTC.